The TCR beta chain under discussion was sequenced for a study of identical twins. Findings and caveats of the study: Cord blood's abundant beta clonotypes had fewer insertions, unlike memory repertoires. Researchers reported excess low generation probability among twin-shared out-of-frame alpha sequences. Rather than following the same donors, the conclusions depended on cross-sectional statistical analysis.

Comments on this clonotype: Its matching antigen is unknown. With a much larger clone just one base away, this may be a read error.

Template switching (which added a universal primer site) was used, and cDNA carried unique molecular identifiers. In TCRdb, the 5' RACE reads were re-called with MiXCR into one record per CDR3 protein. This table holds some 1,600,000 distinct CDR3 sequences, around 29% found once. From germline, CDR1 is MNHNY and CDR2 SVGAGI (reference sequence). The CDR3 sequence is 15 residues long. This receptor was identified in a newborn girl in good health. The sequencing input was cord blood. The chain is built from TRBV6-6 and TRBJ1-2; D gene unclear. Written as DNA, the CDR3 is TGTGCCAGCAGTTACTCGGCGGAGAGGAGCTATGGCCACACCTTC. Translation gives CASSYSAERSYGHTF.